Given below is one T cell receptor beta chain in context. Its target is not known. The CDR3 loop spans 14 amino acids. Germline-derived CDR1 and CDR2 are SNHLY and FYNNEI. The V gene end was trimmed by 4 bases and the J gene end by 8 bases; junction bases not matched to a gene: 9. These data originate in a study of cytomegalovirus exposure and HLA in healthy donors. Findings and limits, study-wide: Using a false discovery rate of 0.05, a later analysis showed that 15,000 to 20,000 TCR beta sequences were associated with HLA alleles. Several of the most significant clusters appeared linked to common viral pathogens, based on a later analysis. Reports indicated that the classifier achieved high specificity and sensitivity in diagnosing cytomegalovirus status. Segments of the TCR beta V type were, in most cases, productive about 87% or about 30% of the time in an earlier analysis.

Use of 60 Vbeta and 13 Jbeta primers characterized the PCR. TCRdb's copy holds only in-frame clones and misses some; the assay was immunoSEQ multiplex PCR. Recorded for this sample: 56,000 or so clones. Sequences were obtained from PBMCs. The clonotype originates from a female donor in good health and CMV-seronegative. This chain uses TRBV2 with TRBJ1-2, with 8 bases fitting TRBD1. This chain's CDR3 is CASSVEDRAWGYTF. The CDR3 DNA sequence: TGTGCCAGCAGTGTAGAGGACAGGGCTTGGGGCTACACCTTC. The entire variable domain, with the rest obtained from reference TRBV2 and TRBJ1-2, is as follows: EPEVTQTPSHQVTQMGQEVILRCVPISNHLYFYWYRQILGQKVEFLVSFYNNEISEKSEIFDDQFSVERPDGSNFTLKIRSTKLEDSAMYFCASSVEDRAWGYTFGSGTRLTVV.